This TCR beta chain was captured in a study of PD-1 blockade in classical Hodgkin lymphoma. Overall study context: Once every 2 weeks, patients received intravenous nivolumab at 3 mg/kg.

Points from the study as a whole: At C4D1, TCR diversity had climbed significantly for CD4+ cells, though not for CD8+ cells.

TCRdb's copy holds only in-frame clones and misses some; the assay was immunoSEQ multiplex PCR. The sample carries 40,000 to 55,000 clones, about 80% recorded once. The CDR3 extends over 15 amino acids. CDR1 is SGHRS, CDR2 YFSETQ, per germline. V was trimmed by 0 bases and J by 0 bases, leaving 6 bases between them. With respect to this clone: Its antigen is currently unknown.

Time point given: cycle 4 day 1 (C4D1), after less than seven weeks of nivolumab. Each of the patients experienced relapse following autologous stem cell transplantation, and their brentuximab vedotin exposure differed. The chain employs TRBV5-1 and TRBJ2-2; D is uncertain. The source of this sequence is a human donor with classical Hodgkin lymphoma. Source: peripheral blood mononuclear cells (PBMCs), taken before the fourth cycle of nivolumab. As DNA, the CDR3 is TGCGCCAGCAGCTTGGCCGTCCCGAACACCGGGGAGCTGTTTTTT. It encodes CASSLAVPNTGELFF. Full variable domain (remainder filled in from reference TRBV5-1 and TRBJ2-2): KAGVTQTPRYLIKTRGQQVTLSCSPISGHRSVSWYQQTPGQGLQFLFEYFSETQRNKGNFPGRFSGRQFSNSRSEMNVSTLELGDSALYLCASSLAVPNTGELFFGEGSRLTVL.